This passage covers 9 T cell receptor beta chains from one sample sequenced in a study of T cells expressing NK-cell markers. TCRdb reprocessed the 5' RACE reads, with one entry per CDR3 protein and no DNA. Recorded for this sample: roughly 280,000 distinct CDR3 sequences. Source material: blood T cells: a sorted CD56 or NKG2C T cell subset, CD4+ or CD8+ T cells, or bulk PBMC T cells (not recorded which). The receptors come from a man aged 18 to 35 in good health.

V gene TRBV11-3 combines with J gene TRBJ2-1; the TRBD1 assignment by TCRdb is unverifiable without DNA. The CDR3 loop spans 15 amino acids. Germline CDR1 SGHNT, CDR2 YENEEA. CDR3 region: CASSQGGPAYNEQFF.

The rearrangement links TRBV2 to TRBJ1-5. Germline CDR1 is SNHLY and CDR2 is FYNNEI. This CDR3 has 16 amino acids. CDR3 amino acids: CASSDRVLGSNQPQHF. Full variable domain (outside the CDR3, taken from reference TRBV2 and TRBJ1-5): EPEVTQTPSHQVTQMGQEVILRCVPISNHLYFYWYRQILGQKVEFLVSFYNNEISEKSEIFDDQFSVERPDGSNFTLKIRSTKLEDSAMYFCASSDRVLGSNQPQHFGDGTRLSIL.

V and J are TRBV6-1 and TRBJ2-1. The CDR3 is 14 residues long. The germline V gene has CDR1 MNHNS and CDR2 SASEGT. The CDR3 reads CASLPAALYNEQFF.

The rearrangement joins TRBV7-2 to TRBJ2-1; TCRdb proposes TRBD1, but this gene call is untestable without DNA. The CDR3 extends over 15 amino acids. The germline V gene has CDR1 SGHTA and CDR2 FQGNSA. CDR3 in amino acids: CASSPGQGTYNEQFF.

The rearrangement uses TRBV18 and TRBJ2-1; TCRdb's assignment of TRBD1 cannot be checked, as there is no DNA. Germline CDR1 reads KGHSH; CDR2 reads LQKENI. The CDR3 extends over 13 amino acids. This CDR3 reads CASFNPRYNEQFF.

The chain carries TRBV10-3 and TRBJ1-5. Germline V gene lookup returns CDR1 ENHRY and CDR2 SYGVKD. This CDR3 is 13 amino acids long. The chain's CDR3 is CAISLDYNQPQHF.

The chain is built from TRBV12-3 or TRBV12-4 and TRBJ2-5; the TCRdb call, TRBD1, lacks DNA for checking. There are 14 residues in the CDR3. CDR3 sequence: CASSSEDNQETQYF.

V gene TRBV12-3 or TRBV12-4 combines with J gene TRBJ2-5; TCRdb designates TRBD2, a call that cannot be tested without DNA. This CDR3 is built from 16 residues. The CDR3 is CASSLALAGTQETQYF.

The gene calls are TRBV12-3 or TRBV12-4 and TRBJ2-2; TCRdb lists TRBD2, though no DNA is available to test this call. The CDR3 extends over 15 amino acids. The CDR3: CASSFLASGTGELFF.